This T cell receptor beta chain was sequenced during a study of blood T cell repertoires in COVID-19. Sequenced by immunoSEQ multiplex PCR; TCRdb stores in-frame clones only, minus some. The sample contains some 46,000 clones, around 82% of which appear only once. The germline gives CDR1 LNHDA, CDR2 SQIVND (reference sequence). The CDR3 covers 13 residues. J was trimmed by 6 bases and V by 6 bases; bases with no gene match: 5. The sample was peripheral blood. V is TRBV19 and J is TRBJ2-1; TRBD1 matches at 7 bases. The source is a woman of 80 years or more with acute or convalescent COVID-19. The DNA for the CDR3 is TGTGCCAGTAGCGTGGGACAGTCCAATGAGCAGTTCTTC. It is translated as CASSVGQSNEQFF.